The 7 T cell receptor beta chains below were found in one sample sequenced in a study of regulatory T cells in long-lasting Graves disease. The time point: persistent/refractory GD, antithyroid drugs over 5 years with positive TRAb. PBMCs provided the RNA from which the TCR library was made. With iRepertoire HTBI primers and Arm-PCR of CDR3 regions, TCR beta libraries were built. TCRdb analysed the multiplex PCR reads with MiXCR anew, one entry per CDR3 protein. Of around 510,000 distinct CDR3 sequences listed, less than 25% were seen once; the top ten hold approximately 7.8%. The sequencing used peripheral blood mononuclear cells (PBMCs), collected when the disease was refractory, from a patient treated with antithyroid drugs. The receptor set was obtained from a female donor with Graves disease.

The chain couples TRBV7-9 to TRBJ2-7; possibly TRBD1 or TRBD2 for D (5 bases each). The CDR3 loop spans 13 amino acids. Germline V gene data show CDR1 as SEHNR and CDR2 as FQNEAQ (reference sequence). V gave up 1 base and J gave up 5 bases, with 9 bases separating them. Here the CDR3 DNA reads TGTGCCAGCAGCTTAGGTCGGGGCAACGAGCAGTACTTC. Its translation is CASSLGRGNEQYF.

At least ten counts were recorded for this clonotype. The V and J genes are TRBV19 and TRBJ2-2, with 8 bases aligning to TRBD2. Unmatched junction bases numbered 14, after V lost 5 bases and J lost 6 bases. Germline V gene sequence: CDR1 LNHDA, CDR2 SQIVND (reference sequence). CDR3 length: 17 residues. CDR3 bases: TGTGCCAGTAGTGGTAGCGGGACGAACTTGGGTTCCGGGGAGCTGTTTTTT. This translates into CASSGSGTNLGSGELFF.

Notes on this clonotype: This may be a read error, as it is one base from a much larger clone. The chain couples TRBV12-3 or TRBV12-4 to TRBJ2-7, with D maybe TRBD1 (5 bases). The CDR3 is 14 amino acids. CDR3 coding DNA: TGTGCCTGCAGTTTCGACGACAGAGAAGGCGAGCAGTACTTC. Its translation: CACSFDDREGEQYF.

The V call is TRBV11-2, the J call TRBJ2-5, with 8 bases matching TRBD2. Looked up from germline, CDR1 is SGHAT and CDR2 is FQNNGV. The CDR3 length is 14 residues. The ends lost 1 base at V and 9 bases at J; junction bases unmatched: 7. The CDR3 here is CASSLAGGAEAQYF. Here the CDR3 DNA reads TGTGCCAGCAGCTTAGCGGGGGGGGCGGAGGCCCAGTACTTC. The whole variable domain, filled in from reference TRBV11-2 and TRBJ2-5, reads EAGVAQSPRYKIIEKRQSVAFWCNPISGHATLYWYQQILGQGPKLLIQFQNNGVVDDSQLPKDRFSAERLKGVDSTLKIQPAKLEDSAVYLCASSLAGGAEAQYFGPGTRLLVL.

This clonotype has ten or more counts. This chain connects TRBV11-2 to TRBJ2-7; 8 bases agree with TRBD1. Germline assignment: CDR1 SGHAT and CDR2 FQNNGV. The CDR3 runs to 14 residues. The trim removed 5 bases at V and 5 bases at J, leaving 8 bases unmatched. CDR3 loop: CASSPRQGSNEQYF. The CDR3 coding sequence is TGTGCCAGCAGCCCCCGACAGGGGTCTAACGAGCAGTACTTC.

Many counts were recorded for this clonotype. V gene TRBV20-1 combines with J gene TRBJ1-1; 9 nucleotides agree with TRBD1. V trimming: 5 bases; J trimming: 7 bases; junction bases outside the gene matches: 8. Germline CDR1 reads DFQATT; CDR2 reads SNEGSKA (reference sequence). There are 13 residues in the CDR3. The CDR3 DNA reads TGCAGTGCTCCGGACAGGGGATTTAGTGAAGCTTTCTTT. Translating gives CSAPDRGFSEAFF.

The sample holds many counts of this clonotype. This chain connects TRBV28 to TRBJ1-2; D ambiguous. Germline lookup yields CDR1 MDHEN and CDR2 SYDVKM. The CDR3 has 13 amino acids. V lost 6 bases and J lost 5, with 13 bases in between. The CDR3: CASSARRLYGYTF. CDR3 DNA sequence: TGTGCCAGCAGCGCAAGAAGATTGTATGGCTACACCTTC.